The present TCR beta chain was sequenced within a study of blood T cell repertoires in COVID-19. At the level of the study: There were acute and convalescent COVID-19 samples, and they came from the United States, Italy and Spain. Sources were T cells, B-cell-depleted T cells, or PBMCs; the material itself was cDNA or gDNA.

In the original analysis: Scientists estimated how many nucleated cells there were by amplifying reference gene primers. Data came from immunoSEQ multiplex PCR; TCRdb stores just in-frame clones and leaves some out. For V, J and clone size, that table is used; D and trimming come from the DNA. The data show about 130,000 clones, 60% to 75% seen once. Trimming pared 6 bases from V and 3 bases from J, leaving 17 bases between. The CDR3 runs to 15 residues. Germline values: CDR1 MNHEY, CDR2 SMNVEV (reference sequence). The TCR comes from a woman in her seventies with acute or convalescent COVID-19. What was sequenced was peripheral blood. The V call is TRBV27, the J call TRBJ1-1, with a tentative D call TRBD1 (6 bases). The CDR3 sequence is CASSLRNAGDTEAFF. CDR3 bases: TGTGCCAGCAGCCTACGTAATGCAGGGGACACTGAAGCTTTCTTT.